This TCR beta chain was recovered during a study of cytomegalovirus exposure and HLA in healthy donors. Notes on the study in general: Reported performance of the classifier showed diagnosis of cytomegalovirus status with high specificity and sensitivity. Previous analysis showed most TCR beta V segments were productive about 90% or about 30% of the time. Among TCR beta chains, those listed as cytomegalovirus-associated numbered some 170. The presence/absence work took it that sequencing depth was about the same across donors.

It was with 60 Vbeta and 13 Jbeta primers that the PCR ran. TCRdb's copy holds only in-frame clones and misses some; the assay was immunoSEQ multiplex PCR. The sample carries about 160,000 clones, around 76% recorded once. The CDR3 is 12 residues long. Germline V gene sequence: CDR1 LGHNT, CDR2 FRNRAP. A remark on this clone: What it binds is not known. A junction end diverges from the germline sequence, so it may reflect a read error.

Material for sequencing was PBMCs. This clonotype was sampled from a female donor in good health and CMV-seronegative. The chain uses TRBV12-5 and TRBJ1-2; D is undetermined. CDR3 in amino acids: CASGLDLRVQAF. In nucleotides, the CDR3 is TGTGCTAGTGGTTTGGACCTGCGGGTGCAAGCCTTC.